This T cell receptor (beta chain) is from a study of T cell repertoires in cytomegalovirus infection. Study context: It was the public TCR beta signatures that indicated both CMV infection and matching HLA type.

TCRdb recomputed calls from the reads with MiXCR, one row per CDR3 protein. The table includes roughly 640,000 distinct CDR3 sequences, 20% to 30% detected once. Looked up from germline, CDR1 is MDHEN and CDR2 is SYDVKM. The CDR3 consists of 14 residues. V was shortened by 3 bases and J by 1 base, with 7 bases between the two germline ends. Overall study findings and caveats: Dominating the ex vivo response were TCR beta clonotypes that were CMV-specific and HLA-C-restricted.

The count of this clonotype is one. What it binds is not known. The chain couples TRBV28 to TRBJ1-3; D not certain. Sequencing used CD8+ T cells from PBMCs. The source of this sequence is a human donor in good health (CMV status not recorded). Some clones in this sample may be carry-over from other donors' samples. CDR3 protein: CASSLDLSGNTIYF. CDR3 nucleotides: TGTGCCAGCAGTTTGGACCTTTCTGGAAACACCATATATTTT.